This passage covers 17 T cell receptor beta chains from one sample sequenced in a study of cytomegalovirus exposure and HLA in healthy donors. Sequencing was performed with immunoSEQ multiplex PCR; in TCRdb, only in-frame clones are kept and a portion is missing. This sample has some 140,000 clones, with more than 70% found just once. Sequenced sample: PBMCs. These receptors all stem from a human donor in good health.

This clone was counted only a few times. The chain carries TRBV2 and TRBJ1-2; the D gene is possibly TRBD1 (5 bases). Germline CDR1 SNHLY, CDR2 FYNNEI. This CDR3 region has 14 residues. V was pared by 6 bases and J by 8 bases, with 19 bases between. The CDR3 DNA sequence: TGTGCCAGCAGGTACAGGAGTTCCACGACGGGCTACACCTTC. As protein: CASRYRSSTTGYTF.

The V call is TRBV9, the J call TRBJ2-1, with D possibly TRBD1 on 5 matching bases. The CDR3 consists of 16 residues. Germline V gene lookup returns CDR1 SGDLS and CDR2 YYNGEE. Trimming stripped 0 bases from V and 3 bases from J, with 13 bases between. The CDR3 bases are TGTGCCAGCAGCGTAGGGGGCCGGAGCATCTACAATGAGCAGTTCTTC. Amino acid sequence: CASSVGGRSIYNEQFF. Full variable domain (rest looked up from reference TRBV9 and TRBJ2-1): DSGVTQTPKHLITATGQRVTLRCSPRSGDLSVYWYQQSLDQGLQFLIQYYNGEERAKGNILERFSAQQFPDLHSELNLSSLELGDSALYFCASSVGGRSIYNEQFFGPGTRLTVL.

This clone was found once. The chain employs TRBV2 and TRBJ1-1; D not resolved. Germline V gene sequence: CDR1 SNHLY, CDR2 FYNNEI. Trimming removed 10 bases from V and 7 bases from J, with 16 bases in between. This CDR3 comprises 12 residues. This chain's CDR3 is CATIGGWSEAFF. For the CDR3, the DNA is TGTGCCACGATCGGTGGGTGGAGTGAAGCTTTCTTT.

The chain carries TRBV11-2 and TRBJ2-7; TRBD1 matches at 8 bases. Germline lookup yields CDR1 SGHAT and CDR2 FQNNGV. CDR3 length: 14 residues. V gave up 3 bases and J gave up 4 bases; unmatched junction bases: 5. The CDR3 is CASSFRDRPYEQYF. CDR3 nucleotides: TGTGCCAGCAGCTTTCGGGACAGGCCTTACGAGCAGTACTTC.

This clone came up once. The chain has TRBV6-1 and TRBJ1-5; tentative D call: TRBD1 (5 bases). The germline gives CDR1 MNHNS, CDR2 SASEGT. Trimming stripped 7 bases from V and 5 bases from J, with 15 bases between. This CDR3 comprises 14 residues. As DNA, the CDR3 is TGTGCCAGCAAGGAGGGGAGGCTGCATCAGCCCCAGCATTTT. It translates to CASKEGRLHQPQHF.

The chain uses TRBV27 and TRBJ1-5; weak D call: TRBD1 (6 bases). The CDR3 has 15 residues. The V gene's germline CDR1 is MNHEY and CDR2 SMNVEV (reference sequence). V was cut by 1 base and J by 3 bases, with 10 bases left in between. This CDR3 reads CASSLLGAINQPQHF. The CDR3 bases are TGTGCCAGCAGTTTATTGGGGGCGATCAATCAGCCCCAGCATTTT.

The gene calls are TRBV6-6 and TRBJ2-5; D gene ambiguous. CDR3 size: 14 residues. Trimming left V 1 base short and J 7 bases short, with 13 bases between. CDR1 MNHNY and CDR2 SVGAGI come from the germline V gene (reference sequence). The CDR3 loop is CASSYYSGDGTQYF. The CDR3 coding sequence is TGTGCCAGCAGTTACTATTCGGGTGATGGGACCCAGTACTTC.

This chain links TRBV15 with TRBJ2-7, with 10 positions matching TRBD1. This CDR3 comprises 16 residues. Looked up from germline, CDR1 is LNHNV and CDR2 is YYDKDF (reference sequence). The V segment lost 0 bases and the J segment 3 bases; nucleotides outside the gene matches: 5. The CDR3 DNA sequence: TGTGCCACCAGCAGAGATGAGACAGGGGGCATCTACGAGCAGTACTTC. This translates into CATSRDETGGIYEQYF.

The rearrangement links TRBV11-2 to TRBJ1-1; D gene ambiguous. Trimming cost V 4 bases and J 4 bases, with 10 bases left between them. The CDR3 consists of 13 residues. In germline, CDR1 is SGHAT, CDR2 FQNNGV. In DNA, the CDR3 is TGTGCCAGCAGCTACAGCGGTGGCACTGAAGCTTTCTTT. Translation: CASSYSGGTEAFF.

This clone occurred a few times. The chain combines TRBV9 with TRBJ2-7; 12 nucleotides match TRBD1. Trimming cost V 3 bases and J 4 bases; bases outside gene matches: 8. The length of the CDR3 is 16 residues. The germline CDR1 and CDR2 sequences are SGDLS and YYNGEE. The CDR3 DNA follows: TGTGCCAGCAGCGCCAGTCCGGGACAGGGGGCGTACGAGCAGTACTTC. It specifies CASSASPGQGAYEQYF.

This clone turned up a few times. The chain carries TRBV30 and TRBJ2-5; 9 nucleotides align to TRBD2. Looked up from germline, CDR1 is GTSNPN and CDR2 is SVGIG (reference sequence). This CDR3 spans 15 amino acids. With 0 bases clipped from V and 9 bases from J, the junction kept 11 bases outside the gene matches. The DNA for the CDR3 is TGTGCCTGGAGTGTAGCGGGAGGAGAGATTGGGGCCCAGTACTTC. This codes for CAWSVAGGEIGAQYF. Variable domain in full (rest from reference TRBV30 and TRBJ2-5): SQTIHQWPATLVQPVGSPLSLECTVEGTSNPNLYWYRQAAGRGLQLLFYSVGIGQISSEVPQNLSASRPQDRQFILSSKKLLLSDSGFYLCAWSVAGGEIGAQYFGPGTRLLVL.

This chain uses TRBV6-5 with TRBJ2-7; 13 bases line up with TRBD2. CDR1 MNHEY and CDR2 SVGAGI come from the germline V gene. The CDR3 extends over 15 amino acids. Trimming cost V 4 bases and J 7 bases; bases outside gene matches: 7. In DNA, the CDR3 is TGTGCCAGCAGTTTACTAGCGGGAGGGCCGAGGGAGCAGTACTTC. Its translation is CASSLLAGGPREQYF.

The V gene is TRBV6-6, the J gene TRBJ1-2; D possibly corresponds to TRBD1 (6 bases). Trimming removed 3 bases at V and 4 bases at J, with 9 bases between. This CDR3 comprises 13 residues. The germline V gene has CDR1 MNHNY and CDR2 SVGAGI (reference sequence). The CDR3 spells CASSYRTVYGYTF. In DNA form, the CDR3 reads TGTGCCAGCAGTTATAGGACAGTCTATGGCTACACCTTC.

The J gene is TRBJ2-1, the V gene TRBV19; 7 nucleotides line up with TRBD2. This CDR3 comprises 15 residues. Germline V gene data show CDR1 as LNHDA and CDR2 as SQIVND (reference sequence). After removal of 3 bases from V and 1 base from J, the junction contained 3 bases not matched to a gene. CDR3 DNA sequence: TGTGCCAGTAGTATGGGAGGGAGTTCCTACAATGAGCAGTTCTTC. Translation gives CASSMGGSSYNEQFF.

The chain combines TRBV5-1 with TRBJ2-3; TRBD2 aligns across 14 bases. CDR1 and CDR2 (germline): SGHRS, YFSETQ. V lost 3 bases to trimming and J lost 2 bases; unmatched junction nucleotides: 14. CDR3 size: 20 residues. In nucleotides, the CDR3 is TGCGCCAGCAGCTCAATCCGCTCGGGACTAGCGGGGGACCCCACAGATACGCAGTATTTT. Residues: CASSSIRSGLAGDPTDTQYF.

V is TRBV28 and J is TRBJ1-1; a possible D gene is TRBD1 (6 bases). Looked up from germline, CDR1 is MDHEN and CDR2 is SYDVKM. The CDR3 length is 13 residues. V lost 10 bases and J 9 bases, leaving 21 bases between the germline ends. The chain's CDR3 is CATSRTADRKAFF. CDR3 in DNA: TGTGCCACCTCGAGGACAGCAGATCGTAAAGCTTTCTTT.

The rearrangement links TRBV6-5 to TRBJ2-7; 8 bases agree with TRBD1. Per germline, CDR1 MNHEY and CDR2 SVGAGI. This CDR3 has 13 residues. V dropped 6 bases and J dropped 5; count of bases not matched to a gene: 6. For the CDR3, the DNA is TGTGCCAGCAGCCGCGGACAGGGCGACGAGCAGTACTTC. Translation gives CASSRGQGDEQYF.